The T cell receptor beta chain under discussion was sequenced for a study of blood T cell repertoires in COVID-19. Background on the study: The cDNA or gDNA used as material had been derived from T cells, B-cell-depleted T cells, or PBMCs.

Data came from immunoSEQ multiplex PCR; TCRdb stores just in-frame clones and leaves some out. The data hold some 170,000 clones, with more than 85% observed a single time. V gave up 3 bases and J gave up 0 bases, with 12 bases separating them. CDR3 size: 15 residues. The V gene's germline CDR1 is SGHNT and CDR2 YYREEE (reference sequence). Those enrolled, adults aged about 18 to 95 years, came from some 25 US areas. The TCR sequence derives from a human donor with acute COVID-19. The donor label of this sample is uncertain. The sample consisted of PBMCs or T cells enriched from blood (not recorded which). The V and J genes are TRBV5-4 and TRBJ1-1, with unresolved D. The CDR3, as DNA: TGTGCCAGCAGCTACCATGTCGGGATGAACACTGAAGCTTTCTTT. As protein: CASSYHVGMNTEAFF.